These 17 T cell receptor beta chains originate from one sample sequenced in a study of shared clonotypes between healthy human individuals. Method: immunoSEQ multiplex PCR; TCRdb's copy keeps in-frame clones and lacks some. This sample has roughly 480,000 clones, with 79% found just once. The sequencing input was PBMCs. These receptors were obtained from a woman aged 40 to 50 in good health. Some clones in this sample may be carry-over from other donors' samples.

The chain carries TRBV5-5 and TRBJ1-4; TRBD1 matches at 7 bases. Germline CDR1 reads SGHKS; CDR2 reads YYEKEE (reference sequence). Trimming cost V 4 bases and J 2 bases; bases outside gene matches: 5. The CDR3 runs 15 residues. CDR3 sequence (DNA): TGTGCCAGCAGCCCTACAGGGGCCACTAATGAAAAACTGTTTTTT. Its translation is CASSPTGATNEKLFF.

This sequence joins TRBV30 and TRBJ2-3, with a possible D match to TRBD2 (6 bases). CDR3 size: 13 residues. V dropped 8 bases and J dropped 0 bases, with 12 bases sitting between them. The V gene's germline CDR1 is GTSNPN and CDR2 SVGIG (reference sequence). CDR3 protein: CARSRGSTDTQYF. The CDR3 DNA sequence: TGTGCCCGATCCCGGGGGAGCACAGATACGCAGTATTTT. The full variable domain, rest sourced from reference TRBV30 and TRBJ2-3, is SQTIHQWPATLVQPVGSPLSLECTVEGTSNPNLYWYRQAAGRGLQLLFYSVGIGQISSEVPQNLSASRPQDRQFILSSKKLLLSDSGFYLCARSRGSTDTQYFGPGTRLTVL.

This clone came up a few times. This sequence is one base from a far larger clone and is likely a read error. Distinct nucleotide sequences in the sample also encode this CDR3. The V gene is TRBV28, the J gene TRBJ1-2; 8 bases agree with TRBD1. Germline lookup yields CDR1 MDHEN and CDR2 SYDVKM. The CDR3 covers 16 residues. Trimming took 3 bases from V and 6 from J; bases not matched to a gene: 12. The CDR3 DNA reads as TGTGCCAGCAGTTTGATTCCAGGGGGCGCAAGTAATGGCTACACCTTC. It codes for CASSLIPGGASNGYTF.

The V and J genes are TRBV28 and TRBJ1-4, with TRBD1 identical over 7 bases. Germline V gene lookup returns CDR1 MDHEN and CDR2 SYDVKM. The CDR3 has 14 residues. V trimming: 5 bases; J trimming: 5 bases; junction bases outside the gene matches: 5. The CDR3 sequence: CASSDRVANEKLFF. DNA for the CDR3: TGTGCCAGCAGTGACAGGGTCGCAAATGAAAAACTGTTTTTT.

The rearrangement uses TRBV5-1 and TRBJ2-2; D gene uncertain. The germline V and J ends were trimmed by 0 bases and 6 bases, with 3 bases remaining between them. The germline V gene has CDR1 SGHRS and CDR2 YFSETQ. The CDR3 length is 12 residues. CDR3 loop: CASSLVSGELFF. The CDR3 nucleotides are TGCGCCAGCAGCTTGGTTTCCGGGGAGCTGTTTTTT. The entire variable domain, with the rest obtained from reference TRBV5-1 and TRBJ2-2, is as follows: KAGVTQTPRYLIKTRGQQVTLSCSPISGHRSVSWYQQTPGQGLQFLFEYFSETQRNKGNFPGRFSGRQFSNSRSEMNVSTLELGDSALYLCASSLVSGELFFGEGSRLTVL.

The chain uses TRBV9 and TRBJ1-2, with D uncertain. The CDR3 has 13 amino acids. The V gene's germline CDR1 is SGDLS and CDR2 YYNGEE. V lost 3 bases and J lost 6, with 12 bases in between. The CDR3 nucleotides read TGTGCCAGCAGCGCCGGGGAGGGAGATGGCTACACCTTC. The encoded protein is CASSAGEGDGYTF.

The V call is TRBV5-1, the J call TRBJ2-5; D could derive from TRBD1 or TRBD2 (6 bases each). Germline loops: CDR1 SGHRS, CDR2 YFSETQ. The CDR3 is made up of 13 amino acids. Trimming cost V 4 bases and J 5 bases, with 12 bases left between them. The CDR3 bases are TGCGCCAGCAGCCGGGGGCCTAGGGAGACCCAGTACTTC. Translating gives CASSRGPRETQYF.

In nucleotides, the CDR3 is TGCAGCGTTGGACAGGGGGAGGAGGCTTTCTTT. This sequence encodes CSVGQGEEAFF. V usage is TRBV29-1 and J usage is TRBJ1-1; TRBD1 aligns across 9 bases. This CDR3 has 11 amino acids. The germline CDR1 and CDR2 sequences are SQVTM and ANQGSEA. Trimming removed 4 bases from V and 11 bases from J; junction bases left unmatched: 5.

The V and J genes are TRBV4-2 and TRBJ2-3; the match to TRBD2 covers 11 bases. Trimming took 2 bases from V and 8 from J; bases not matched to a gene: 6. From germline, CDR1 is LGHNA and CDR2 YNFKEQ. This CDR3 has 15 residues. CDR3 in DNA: TGTGCCAGCAGCCAAACTACTAGCGGGAGTAGTACGCAGTATTTT. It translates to CASSQTTSGSSTQYF.

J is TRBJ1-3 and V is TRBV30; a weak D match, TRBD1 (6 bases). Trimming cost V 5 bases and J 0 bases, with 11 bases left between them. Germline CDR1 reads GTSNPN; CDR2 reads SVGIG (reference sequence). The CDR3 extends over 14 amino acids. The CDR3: CAWGSGASGNTIYF. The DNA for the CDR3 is TGTGCCTGGGGGTCGGGGGCCTCTGGAAACACCATATATTTT.

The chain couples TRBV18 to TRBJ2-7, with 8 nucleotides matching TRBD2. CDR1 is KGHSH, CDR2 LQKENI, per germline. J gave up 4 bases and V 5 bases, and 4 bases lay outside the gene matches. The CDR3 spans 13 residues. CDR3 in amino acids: CASSAGTRYEQYF. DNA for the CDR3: TGTGCCAGCTCAGCCGGGACTAGATACGAGCAGTACTTC.

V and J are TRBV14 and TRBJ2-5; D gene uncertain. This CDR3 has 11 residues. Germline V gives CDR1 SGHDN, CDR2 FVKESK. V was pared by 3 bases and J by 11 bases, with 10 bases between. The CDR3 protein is CASSHSSQQYF. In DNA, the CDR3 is TGTGCCAGCAGCCACTCGAGTCAGCAGTACTTC.

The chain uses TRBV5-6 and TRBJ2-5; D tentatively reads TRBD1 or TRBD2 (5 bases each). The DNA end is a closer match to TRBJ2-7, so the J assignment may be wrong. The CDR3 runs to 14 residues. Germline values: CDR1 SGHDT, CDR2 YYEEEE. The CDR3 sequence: CASSGDPTAYEQYF. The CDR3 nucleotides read TGTGCCAGCAGCGGGGACCCGACTGCCTACGAGCAGTACTTC.

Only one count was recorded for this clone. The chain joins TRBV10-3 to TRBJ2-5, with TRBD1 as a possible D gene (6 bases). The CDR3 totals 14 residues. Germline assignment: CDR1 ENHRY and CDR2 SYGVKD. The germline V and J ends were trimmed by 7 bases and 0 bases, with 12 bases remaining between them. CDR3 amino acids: CAIKGRGYQETQYF. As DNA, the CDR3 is TGTGCCATCAAGGGCAGGGGCTACCAAGAGACCCAGTACTTC.

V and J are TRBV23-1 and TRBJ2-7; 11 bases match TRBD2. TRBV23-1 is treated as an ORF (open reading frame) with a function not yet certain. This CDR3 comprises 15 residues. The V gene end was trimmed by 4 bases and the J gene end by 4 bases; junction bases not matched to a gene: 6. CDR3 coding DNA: TGCGCCAGCAGTCCAATGCCTAGCGGGAGGTACGAGCAGTACTTC. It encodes CASSPMPSGRYEQYF.

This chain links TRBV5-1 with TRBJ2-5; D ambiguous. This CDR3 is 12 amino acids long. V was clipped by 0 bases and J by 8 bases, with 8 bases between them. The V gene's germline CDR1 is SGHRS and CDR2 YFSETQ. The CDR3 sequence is CASSLGPGTQYF. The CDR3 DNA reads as TGCGCCAGCAGCTTGGGGCCAGGTACCCAGTACTTC. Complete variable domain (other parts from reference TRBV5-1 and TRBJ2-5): KAGVTQTPRYLIKTRGQQVTLSCSPISGHRSVSWYQQTPGQGLQFLFEYFSETQRNKGNFPGRFSGRQFSNSRSEMNVSTLELGDSALYLCASSLGPGTQYFGPGTRLLVL.

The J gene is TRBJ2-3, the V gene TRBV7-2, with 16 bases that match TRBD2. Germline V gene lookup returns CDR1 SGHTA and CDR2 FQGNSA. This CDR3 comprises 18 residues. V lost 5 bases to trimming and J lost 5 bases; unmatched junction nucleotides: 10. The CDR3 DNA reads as TGTGCCAGCAGCCCTACACCGGGACTAGCGGGAGGGCTAGATACGCAGTATTTT. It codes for CASSPTPGLAGGLDTQYF.